This T cell receptor beta chain comes out of a study of lymphopenia after photon versus proton radiotherapy. Regarding the study as a whole: A bigger post-nadir fall in TCR diversity correlated inversely with survival time in deceased patients. Post-nadir diversity loss with photons came from oligoclonal expansion, particularly CD8+ Temra cells. Only patients who died were analyzed for survival; proton advantage is unproven. Photon-treated patients lost naive T cells and TCR diversity; proton-treated stayed stable.

V was clipped by 1 base and J by 7 bases, with 10 bases between them. Per germline, CDR1 SGHVS and CDR2 FNYEAQ. The CDR3 is 13 amino acids. Using immunoSEQ multiplex PCR, the repertoire was profiled, and TCRdb retains in-frame clones only, with some absent. The sample shows about 40,000 clones, approximately 82% of them seen only once. Turning to this clone: Its target is unknown.

The sequencing used peripheral blood, collected from a patient treated with proton-based radiotherapy. The chain is built from TRBV7-6 and TRBJ1-1; D perhaps matches TRBD1 (5 bases). The sequence was collected from a woman in her sixties or seventies with pancreatic cancer. The CDR3, as DNA: TGTGCCAGCAGCTTAGGGGGGGGTTATGAAGCTTTCTTT. This codes for CASSLGGGYEAFF.